This T cell receptor (beta chain) was recorded in a study of blood T cell repertoires in COVID-19. Looking at the study overall: Both acute and convalescent COVID-19 samples were obtained from the United States, Italy and Spain.

In the source study's methods: Amplifying reference gene primers gave estimates of nucleated cell counts. Profiled with immunoSEQ multiplex PCR; TCRdb holds only in-frame clones, not every one. V and J calls plus clone size are reproduced from that table; the DNA served to infer D and trimming. The sample lists hundreds of thousands of clones, 75% to 90% occurring once. The sample consisted of peripheral blood. The receptor was derived from a young woman with acute or convalescent COVID-19.

In DNA, the CDR3 is TGCGCCAGCAGCCAATACAGCTATAATTCACCCCTCCACTTT. Its translation: CASSQYSYNSPLHF. The gene calls are TRBV4-1 and TRBJ1-6; D remains ambiguous. V lost 2 bases to trimming and J lost 3 bases, with 5 bases between them. Per the germline V gene, CDR1 is MGHRA and CDR2 is YSYEKL. The CDR3 contains 14 residues.